This passage covers 2 T cell receptor beta chains from one sample sequenced in a study of blood T cells in healthy people across ages. Sample-barcoded 5' priming and a J-beta primer mix drove a second PCR of about 6 to 12 cycles. TCRdb re-derived calls from the 5' RACE reads in MiXCR, one entry per CDR3 protein. The profile shows some 710,000 distinct CDR3 sequences, about a fifth of them singletons. The sample comprised blood. The receptor source for this set is a man aged 65 to 79 in good health.

The rearrangement uses TRBV20-1 and TRBJ2-7, with D perhaps TRBD2 (7 bases). The CDR3 runs to 15 residues. The germline V and J ends were trimmed by 2 bases and 6 bases, with 20 bases remaining between them. Germline V CDR1 and CDR2: DFQATT, SNEGSKA (reference sequence). CDR3 sequence: CSARPARGGGAEQYF. As DNA, the CDR3 is TGCAGTGCTAGACCTGCTAGGGGGGGCGGGGCCGAGCAGTACTTC.

The V call is TRBV5-1, the J call TRBJ2-2, with D possibly matching TRBD1 (5 bases). The V end was cut by 5 bases, the J end by 5 bases, with 25 bases between. Per the germline V gene, CDR1 is SGHRS and CDR2 is YFSETQ. The CDR3 spans 18 residues. The CDR3 DNA reads TGCGCCAGCAGAAGTGGCCTCGGTGGACACCCGGCGACCGGGGAGCTGTTTTTT. Amino acids: CASRSGLGGHPATGELFF.